The rows below give T cell receptor beta chains drawn from one sample of a study of OX40 agonist ivuxolimab in advanced cancers. Sequenced by immunoSEQ multiplex PCR; TCRdb stores in-frame clones only, minus some. This table has around 60,000 clones, roughly 89% appearing once. This specimen consisted of CD4+ or CD8+ T cells sorted from blood, obtained in a trial of the OX40 agonist ivuxolimab. The receptors shown here come from an adult with an advanced solid tumor such as melanoma, head and neck, liver or kidney cancer. Each CDR3 is given with its conserved first and last residue. Fields, in order: V gene, J gene, CDR3 protein.

V gene: TRBV19; J gene: TRBJ2-7; CDR3 protein: CASSLQGSHEQYF
V gene: TRBV5-6; J gene: TRBJ1-5; CDR3 protein: CASSLGQSNQPQHF
V gene: TRBV7-2; J gene: TRBJ2-2; CDR3 protein: CASRGGRETGELFF
V gene: TRBV30; J gene: TRBJ1-4; CDR3 protein: CAWTRRFNEKLFF
V gene: TRBV5-1; J gene: TRBJ2-5; CDR3 protein: CASSLGPTQETQYF
V gene: TRBV30; J gene: TRBJ2-3; CDR3 protein: CAWSVTLATDTQYF
V gene: TRBV5-6; J gene: TRBJ2-2; CDR3 protein: CASSSGLNTGELFF
V gene: TRBV5-6; J gene: TRBJ2-1; CDR3 protein: CASSFSVRNEQFF
V gene: TRBV6-6; J gene: TRBJ1-1; CDR3 protein: CASSYSDRATEAFF
V gene: TRBV7-2; J gene: TRBJ2-5; CDR3 protein: CASSLSWGLETQYF
V gene: TRBV11-2; J gene: TRBJ1-1; CDR3 protein: CASSLRGLFEAFF
V gene: TRBV7-8; J gene: TRBJ1-1; CDR3 protein: CASSVDRFGGANTEAFF
V gene: TRBV18; J gene: TRBJ2-1; CDR3 protein: CASSLRGRSYNEQFF
V gene: TRBV19; J gene: TRBJ1-5; CDR3 protein: CASSIVSSNQPQHF
V gene: TRBV9; J gene: TRBJ2-7; CDR3 protein: CASSAIGTGFFDEQYF
V gene: TRBV6-4; J gene: TRBJ2-6; CDR3 protein: CASSEELTGFYNVLTF
V gene: TRBV11-2; J gene: TRBJ2-2; CDR3 protein: CASSLRGREVTGELFF
V gene: TRBV27; J gene: TRBJ1-5; CDR3 protein: CASSSPGNQPQHF
V gene: TRBV6-6; J gene: TRBJ2-7; CDR3 protein: CASSPSTSYAYEQYF
V gene: TRBV11-2; J gene: TRBJ2-7; CDR3 protein: CASSLEPLTTNEQYF
V gene: TRBV18; J gene: TRBJ1-2; CDR3 protein: CASSETGGTSGYTF
V gene: TRBV9; J gene: TRBJ2-3; CDR3 protein: CASSFTSGGAQGVDTQYF
V gene: TRBV5-5; J gene: TRBJ1-5; CDR3 protein: CASSLGGATGNQPQHF
V gene: TRBV4-3; J gene: TRBJ2-7; CDR3 protein: CASSQKLLDRGNEQYF
V gene: TRBV19; J gene: TRBJ2-7; CDR3 protein: CASSSGTGQYEQYF
V gene: TRBV6-1; J gene: TRBJ2-1; CDR3 protein: CASSEAFLAGADEQFF
V gene: TRBV6-5; J gene: TRBJ2-5; CDR3 protein: CASSWSAEETQYF
V gene: TRBV9; J gene: TRBJ2-2; CDR3 protein: CASKGTGELFF
V gene: TRBV7-9; J gene: TRBJ2-1; CDR3 protein: CASSFSSGGEQFF
V gene: TRBV2; J gene: TRBJ1-5; CDR3 protein: CASSLEYSSNQPQHF
V gene: TRBV5-8; J gene: TRBJ2-2; CDR3 protein: CASRFGLAGGPGELFF
V gene: TRBV29-1; J gene: TRBJ2-3; CDR3 protein: CSARGLAGGTSTDTQYF
V gene: TRBV2; J gene: TRBJ1-1; CDR3 protein: CASRDTGVNTEAFF
V gene: TRBV7-9; J gene: TRBJ2-5; CDR3 protein: CASSPQFGETQYF